This T cell receptor beta chain emerged from a study of blood T cell repertoires in COVID-19 (TCRdb year 2020). Background on the whole study: The collaborator samples originated in the United States, Italy and Spain and spanned the acute and convalescent phases of COVID-19. Samples came from the ongoing ImmuneRACE study (first 160 participants) plus 1,254 subjects from 6 global collaborators. The material from the prospective study consisted of cDNA or gDNA derived from T cells, B-cell-depleted T cells, or PBMCs. The dataset comprised deeply sampled blood TCRbeta repertoires from subjects exposed to, actively infected with, or recovered from COVID-19. The repertoires were made available in a free public database intended to serve as a resource for research on the immune response to SARS-CoV-2. A de-identified subject ID, COVID-19 status, age in years and sex were almost always included in the sample metadata. HLA class I and class II types, where available, came from metadata supplied by the sample provider rather than from assay-based typing. The full study reports these points: Clinical and demographic metadata were provided uncurated, with the amount varying by source and participant.

Each collaborating institution followed its own protocols to collect whole blood in K2EDTA tubes. For TCRbeta analysis, collaborators shipped samples in one of three forms: frozen whole blood, isolated PBMCs, or DNA extracted from either of those sample types. TCRbeta CDR3 regions were amplified from genomic DNA by means of the immunoSEQ Assay, a bias-controlled multiplex PCR. In the original analysis: Nucleated cell counts per sample were estimated from amplification of reference gene primers within the assay. To quantify the absolute abundance of each unique TCRbeta CDR3 rearrangement, sequence reads were collapsed and filtered. For each sample, productive Simpson clonality was calculated as the square root of Simpson's diversity index across productive rearrangements. The table comes from immuneACCESS by way of TCRdb, which keeps in-frame sequences with V and J called. Part of the clones is missing from these tables; in studies checked, under half for an unresolved V gene and the rest for unknown reasons. From that table come the V and J calls and clone size; the DNA was used to work out D and trimming. The table for this sample lists some 120,000 clones; approximately 90% of them were counted only once. Approximately 1.5% of the sample goes to the ten largest clones.

As concerns this clone: No cognate antigen has been identified for it. Base qualities were left out, and no much larger clone turns up one base away.

The CDR3, cysteine through phenylalanine, is 15 amino acids long. Only the CDR3 portion is preserved as DNA: 45 bases, with reading frame beginning at the first base. V is shortened by 2 bases, J by 7 bases, and the region joining them spans 15 bases. CDR1 MNHNS and CDR2 SASEGT were looked up in the germline V gene. Sequences were obtained from peripheral blood. This chain is built from TRBV6-1 and TRBJ1-5; TRBD1 might be the D gene, on 5 matching bases. The TCR was taken from a human donor in a cohort sampled during active COVID-19. The DNA sequence reads TGTGCCAGCAGTGAACATAGACAGACTGCCCAGCCCCAGCATTTT. This yields the protein CASSEHRQTAQPQHF.